This T cell receptor (beta chain) was captured by sequencing in a study of prognosis after radiotherapy for stage I lung cancer. CDR3 of TCR beta was amplified from genomic DNA via a two-round multiplex PCR. Gene-specific primers for each TRBV and TRBJ gene drove first-round PCR. MiXCR was run by TCRdb on the multiplex PCR reads, yielding one entry per CDR3 protein. This table holds roughly 20,000 distinct CDR3 sequences, 45% to 70% found once. Germline lookup yields CDR1 MNHEY and CDR2 SVGAGI. V gave up 4 bases and J gave up 1 base, with 7 bases separating them. CDR3 size: 13 residues. This clonotype was seen repeatedly, ten times or more.

The genes are TRBV6-5 and TRBJ1-1, with D perhaps TRBD1 (6 bases). The specimen comprised PBMCs, sampled before or after stereotactic body radiation therapy (not recorded which). The receptor was isolated from a donor at least 50 years old with non-small cell lung cancer. The CDR3 nucleotides are TGTGCCAGCAGTTCGGACAGGAACACTGAAGCTTTCTTT. Protein sequence: CASSSDRNTEAFF.